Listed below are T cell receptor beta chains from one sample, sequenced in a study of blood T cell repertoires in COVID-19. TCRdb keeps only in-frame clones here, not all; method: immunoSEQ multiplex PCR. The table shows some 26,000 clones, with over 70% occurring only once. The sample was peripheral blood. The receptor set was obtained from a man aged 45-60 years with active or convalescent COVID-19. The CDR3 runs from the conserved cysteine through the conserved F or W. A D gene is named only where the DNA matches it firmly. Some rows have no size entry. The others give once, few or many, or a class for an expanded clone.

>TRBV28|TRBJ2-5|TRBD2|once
CASRRKQGGKETQYF
TGTGCCAGCAGGCGTAAGCAGGGAGGGAAAGAGACCCAGTACTTC
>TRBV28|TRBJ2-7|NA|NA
CASSLLYEQYF
TGTGCCAGCAGTTTACTCTACGAGCAGTACTTC
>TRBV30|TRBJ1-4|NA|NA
CAYKAGEKLFF
TGTGCCTACAAGGCGGGGGAAAAACTGTTTTTT
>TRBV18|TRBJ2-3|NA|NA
CASSPGRADTQYF
TGTGCCAGCTCACCAGGCAGGGCAGATACGCAGTATTTT
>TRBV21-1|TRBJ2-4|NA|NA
CASSAFSGTGIIQYF
TGTGCCAGCAGCGCATTTTCTGGGACAGGGATCATTCAGTACTTC
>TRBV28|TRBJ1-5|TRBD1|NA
CASSQYRGSGQPQHF
TGTGCCAGCAGTCAGTACAGGGGTTCGGGTCAGCCCCAGCATTTT
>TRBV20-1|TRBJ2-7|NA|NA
CSAIERRSYEQYF
TGCAGTGCTATTGAGCGTCGGTCCTACGAGCAGTACTTC
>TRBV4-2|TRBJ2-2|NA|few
CASSQDGGGGMRYGELFF
TGTGCCAGCAGCCAAGACGGGGGAGGGGGGATGAGATACGGGGAGCTGTTTTTT
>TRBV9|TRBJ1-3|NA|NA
CASSPRTDHNTIYF
TGTGCCAGCAGCCCCCGGACAGATCATAACACCATATATTTT
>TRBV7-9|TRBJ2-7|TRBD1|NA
CASSKTGGTGGSYEQYF
TGTGCCAGCAGCAAAACAGGGGGGACAGGGGGCTCCTACGAGCAGTACTTC
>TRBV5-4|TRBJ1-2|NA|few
CASSPERAGVSYGYTF
TGTGCCAGCAGCCCCGAACGGGCAGGGGTTTCCTATGGCTACACCTTC
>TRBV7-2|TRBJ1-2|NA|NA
CASSLQQGRYTF
TGTGCCAGCAGCTTACAACAGGGACGCTACACCTTC
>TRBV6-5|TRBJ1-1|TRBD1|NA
CASSYDRANTEAFF
TGTGCCAGCAGTTACGACAGGGCGAACACTGAAGCTTTCTTT
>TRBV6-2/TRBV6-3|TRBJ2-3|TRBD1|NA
CASSYGQGITDTQYF
TGTGCCAGCAGTTATGGACAGGGGATCACAGATACGCAGTATTTT
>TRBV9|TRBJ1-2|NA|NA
CASSVDHGRGSGYTF
TGTGCCAGCAGCGTAGATCACGGCAGGGGAAGTGGCTACACCTTC
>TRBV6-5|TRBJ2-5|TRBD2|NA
CASQLAGGPQETQYF
TGTGCCAGTCAACTAGCGGGAGGGCCACAAGAGACCCAGTACTTC
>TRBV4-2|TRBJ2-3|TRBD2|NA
CASSQEGASGGASSTDTQYF
TGTGCCAGCAGCCAAGAGGGTGCTAGCGGGGGGGCATCTAGCACAGATACGCAGTATTTT
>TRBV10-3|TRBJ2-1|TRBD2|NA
CAISELETSGSGDEQFF
TGTGCCATCAGTGAGCTCGAGACTAGCGGGAGTGGCGATGAGCAGTTCTTC
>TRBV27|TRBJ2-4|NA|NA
CASSPGAPWDIQYF
TGTGCCAGCTCCCCTGGGGCACCCTGGGACATTCAGTACTTC
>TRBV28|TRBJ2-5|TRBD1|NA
CASNYYTGGGAEETQYF
TGTGCCAGCAACTACTACACAGGGGGCGGCGCGGAAGAGACCCAGTACTTC
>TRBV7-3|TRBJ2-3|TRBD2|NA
CASSLNSGSVDTQYF
TGTGCCAGCAGCTTAAATAGCGGGAGTGTAGATACGCAGTATTTT
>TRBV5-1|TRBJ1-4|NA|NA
CASSLAGGPATNEKLFF
TGCGCCAGCAGCTTGGCCGGGGGGCCCGCAACTAATGAAAAACTGTTTTTT
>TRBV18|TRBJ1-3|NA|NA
CASSPTTSGSSGNTIYF
TGTGCCAGCTCACCAACCACGTCGGGGAGCTCTGGAAACACCATATATTTT
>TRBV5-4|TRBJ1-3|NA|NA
CASSSSLNSGNTIYF
TGTGCCAGCAGCTCGTCGCTAAACTCTGGAAACACCATATATTTT
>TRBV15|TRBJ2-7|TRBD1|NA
CATSRPGQGREQYF
TGTGCCACCAGCAGGCCGGGACAGGGACGCGAGCAGTACTTC
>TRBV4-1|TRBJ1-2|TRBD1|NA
CASSLTGSLGYTF
TGCGCCAGCAGCCTGACAGGGTCCCTTGGCTACACCTTC
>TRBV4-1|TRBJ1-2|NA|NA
CASSQDDLQGPGYGYTF
TGCGCCAGCAGCCAAGATGATTTGCAGGGGCCGGGCTATGGCTACACCTTC
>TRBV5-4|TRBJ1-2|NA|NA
CASSSDIESYGYTF
TGTGCCAGCAGCTCCGACATTGAAAGCTATGGCTACACCTTC
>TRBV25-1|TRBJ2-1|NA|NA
CARPPPVPTTYNEQFF
TGTGCCAGACCTCCCCCGGTCCCAACGACCTACAATGAGCAGTTCTTC
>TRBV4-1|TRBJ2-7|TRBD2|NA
CASSQEGGLAVYEQYF
TGCGCCAGCAGCCAAGAGGGGGGACTAGCGGTCTACGAGCAGTACTTC
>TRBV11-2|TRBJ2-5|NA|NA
CASSLVRTQFTQETQYF
TGTGCCAGCAGCTTAGTTCGGACACAATTCACCCAAGAGACCCAGTACTTC
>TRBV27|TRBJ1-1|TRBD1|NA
CASSLRDRGQTEAFF
TGTGCCAGCAGTTTACGGGACAGGGGGCAAACTGAAGCTTTCTTT
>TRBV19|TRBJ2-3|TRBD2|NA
CASSGYRGLAGPTQYF
TGTGCCAGTAGTGGATACAGGGGACTAGCGGGTCCCACGCAGTATTTT
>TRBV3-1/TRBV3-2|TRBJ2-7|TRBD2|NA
CASSQPGLVIDEQYF
TGTGCCAGCAGCCAACCGGGACTAGTTATCGACGAGCAGTACTTC
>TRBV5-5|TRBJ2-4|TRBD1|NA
CASSLFDRVVAKNIQYF
TGTGCCAGCAGCTTGTTCGACAGGGTCGTGGCCAAAAACATTCAGTACTTC
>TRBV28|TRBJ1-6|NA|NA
CASRSGSPLHF
TGTGCCAGCCGGAGTGGTTCACCCCTCCACTTT
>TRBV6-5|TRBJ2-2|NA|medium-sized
CAGGDRNTGELFF
TGTGCCGGAGGGGACAGAAACACCGGGGAGCTGTTTTTT
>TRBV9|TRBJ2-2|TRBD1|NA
CASSWTGKNTGELFF
TGTGCCAGCAGCTGGACAGGGAAAAACACCGGGGAGCTGTTTTTT
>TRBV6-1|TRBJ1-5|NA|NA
CASSEGGGGQPQHF
TGTGCCAGCAGTGAAGGGGGGGGTGGCCAGCCCCAGCATTTT
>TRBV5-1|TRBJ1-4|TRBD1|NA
CASSLPGTGFEKLFF
TGCGCCAGCAGCTTGCCGGGGACAGGGTTTGAAAAACTGTTTTTT
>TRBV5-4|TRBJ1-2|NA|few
CASSFLGTSKGYTF
TGTGCCAGCAGTTTTCTAGGGACATCCAAGGGCTACACCTTC
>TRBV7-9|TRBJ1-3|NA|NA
CASEPRQANTIYF
TGTGCCAGCGAACCCCGGCAGGCGAACACCATATATTTT
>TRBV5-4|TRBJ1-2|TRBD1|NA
CASSPDRTTNYGYTF
TGTGCCAGCAGCCCGGACAGGACCACTAACTATGGCTACACCTTC
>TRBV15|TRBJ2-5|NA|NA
CATSRDGWAETQYF
TGTGCCACCAGCAGAGATGGATGGGCCGAGACCCAGTACTTC
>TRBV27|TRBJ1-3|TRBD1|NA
CASSSRTGLSGNTIYF
TGTGCCAGCAGTTCACGGACAGGCCTCTCTGGAAACACCATATATTTT
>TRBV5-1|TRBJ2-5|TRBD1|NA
CASSARTGRQETQYF
TGCGCCAGCAGCGCCCGGACAGGGCGCCAAGAGACCCAGTACTTC
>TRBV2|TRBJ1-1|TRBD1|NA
CASSPDRELHTEAFF
TGTGCCAGCAGCCCCGACAGGGAACTCCACACTGAAGCTTTCTTT
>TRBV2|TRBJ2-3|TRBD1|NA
CASGTGATDTQYF
TGTGCCAGCGGAACAGGGGCCACAGATACGCAGTATTTT
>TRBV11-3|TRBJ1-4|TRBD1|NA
CASSPGQGNEKLFF
TGTGCCAGCAGCCCCGGACAGGGGAACGAAAAACTGTTTTTT
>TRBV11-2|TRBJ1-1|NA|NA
CASSFSAHNEAFF
TGTGCCAGCAGCTTCTCCGCTCACAATGAAGCTTTCTTT
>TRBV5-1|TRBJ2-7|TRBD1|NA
CASSLGTGAEQYF
TGCGCCAGCAGCCTTGGGACAGGGGCCGAGCAGTACTTC